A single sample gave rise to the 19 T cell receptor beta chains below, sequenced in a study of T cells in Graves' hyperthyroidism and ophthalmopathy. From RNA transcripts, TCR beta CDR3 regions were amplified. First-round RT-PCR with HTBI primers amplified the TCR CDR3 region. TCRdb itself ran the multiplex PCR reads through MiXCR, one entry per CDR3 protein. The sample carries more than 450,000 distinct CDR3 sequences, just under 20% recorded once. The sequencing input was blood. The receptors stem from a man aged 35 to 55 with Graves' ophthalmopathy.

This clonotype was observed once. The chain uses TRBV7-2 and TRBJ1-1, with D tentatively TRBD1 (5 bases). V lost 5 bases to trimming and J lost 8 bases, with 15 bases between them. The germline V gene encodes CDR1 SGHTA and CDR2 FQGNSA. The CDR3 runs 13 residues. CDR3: CASSEVAGVEAFF. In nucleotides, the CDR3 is TGTGCCAGCAGCGAGGTAGCGGGGGTGGAAGCTTTCTTT.

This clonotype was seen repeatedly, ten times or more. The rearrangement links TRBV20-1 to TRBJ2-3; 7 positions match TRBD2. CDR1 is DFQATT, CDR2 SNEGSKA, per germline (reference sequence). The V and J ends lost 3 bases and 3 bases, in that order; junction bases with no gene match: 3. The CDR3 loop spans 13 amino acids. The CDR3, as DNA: TGCAGTGCTAGCGGGGAGGGAACAGATACGCAGTATTTT. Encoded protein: CSASGEGTDTQYF.

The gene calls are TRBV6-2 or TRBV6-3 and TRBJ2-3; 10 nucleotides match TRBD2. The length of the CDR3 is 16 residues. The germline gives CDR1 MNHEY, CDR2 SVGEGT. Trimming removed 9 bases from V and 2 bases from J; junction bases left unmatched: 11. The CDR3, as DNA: TGTGCCAGTTCACTCTGGACTAGCGGTCTCACAGATACGCAGTATTTT. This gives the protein CASSLWTSGLTDTQYF.

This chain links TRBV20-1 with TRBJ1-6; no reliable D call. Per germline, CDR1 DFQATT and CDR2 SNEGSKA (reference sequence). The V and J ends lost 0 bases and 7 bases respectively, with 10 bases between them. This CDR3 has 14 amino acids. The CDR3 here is CSARENSDNSPLHF. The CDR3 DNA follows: TGCAGTGCTAGAGAAAACAGCGACAATTCACCCCTCCACTTT.

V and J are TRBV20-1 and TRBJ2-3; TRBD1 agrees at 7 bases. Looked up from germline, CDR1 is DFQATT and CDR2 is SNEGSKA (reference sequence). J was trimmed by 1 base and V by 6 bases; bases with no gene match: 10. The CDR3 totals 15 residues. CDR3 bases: TGCAGTGCCCTATCAGGGGGATGGGGCACAGATACGCAGTATTTT. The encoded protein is CSALSGGWGTDTQYF.

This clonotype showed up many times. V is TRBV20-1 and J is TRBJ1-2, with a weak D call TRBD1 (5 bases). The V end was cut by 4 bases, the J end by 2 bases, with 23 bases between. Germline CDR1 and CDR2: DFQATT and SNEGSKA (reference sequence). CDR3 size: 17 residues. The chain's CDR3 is CSAIRFTGPNQNYGYTF. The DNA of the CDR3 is TGCAGTGCTATTCGCTTTACGGGACCTAATCAAAACTATGGCTACACCTTC.

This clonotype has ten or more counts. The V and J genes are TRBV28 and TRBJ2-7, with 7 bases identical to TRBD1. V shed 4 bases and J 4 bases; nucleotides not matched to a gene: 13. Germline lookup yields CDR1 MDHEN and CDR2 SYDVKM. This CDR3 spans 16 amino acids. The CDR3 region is CASSSRVGQVLYEQYF. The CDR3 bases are TGTGCCAGCAGTTCAAGGGTCGGACAGGTTTTGTACGAGCAGTACTTC.

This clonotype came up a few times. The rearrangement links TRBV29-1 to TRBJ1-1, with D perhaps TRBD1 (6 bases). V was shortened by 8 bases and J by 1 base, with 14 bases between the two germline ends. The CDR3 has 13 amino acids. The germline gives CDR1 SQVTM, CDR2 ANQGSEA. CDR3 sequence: CSTWTATNTEAFF. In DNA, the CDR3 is TGCAGCACTTGGACAGCTACGAACACTGAAGCTTTCTTT.

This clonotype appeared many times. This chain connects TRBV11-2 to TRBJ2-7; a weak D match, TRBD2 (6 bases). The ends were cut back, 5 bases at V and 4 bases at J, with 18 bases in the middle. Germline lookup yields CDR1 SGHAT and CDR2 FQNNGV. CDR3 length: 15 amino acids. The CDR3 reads CASSPGEVGSYEQYF. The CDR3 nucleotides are TGTGCCAGCAGCCCCGGGGAGGTAGGGTCTTACGAGCAGTACTTC. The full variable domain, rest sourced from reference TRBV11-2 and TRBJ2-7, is EAGVAQSPRYKIIEKRQSVAFWCNPISGHATLYWYQQILGQGPKLLIQFQNNGVVDDSQLPKDRFSAERLKGVDSTLKIQPAKLEDSAVYLCASSPGEVGSYEQYFGPGTRLTVT.

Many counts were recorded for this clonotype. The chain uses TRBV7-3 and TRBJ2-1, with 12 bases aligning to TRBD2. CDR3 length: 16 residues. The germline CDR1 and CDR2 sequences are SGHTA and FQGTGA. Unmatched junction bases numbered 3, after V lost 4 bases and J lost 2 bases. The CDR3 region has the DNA TGTGCCAGCAGCTCCCTAGCGGGAGGGGCCTACAATGAGCAGTTCTTC. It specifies CASSSLAGGAYNEQFF.

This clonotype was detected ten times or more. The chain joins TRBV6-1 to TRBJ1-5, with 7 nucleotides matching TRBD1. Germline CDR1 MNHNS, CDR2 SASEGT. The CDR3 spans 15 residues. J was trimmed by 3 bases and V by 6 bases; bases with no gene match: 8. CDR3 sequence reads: CASRSTGVANQPQHF. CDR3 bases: TGTGCCAGCAGGTCAACAGGGGTTGCCAATCAGCCCCAGCATTTT.

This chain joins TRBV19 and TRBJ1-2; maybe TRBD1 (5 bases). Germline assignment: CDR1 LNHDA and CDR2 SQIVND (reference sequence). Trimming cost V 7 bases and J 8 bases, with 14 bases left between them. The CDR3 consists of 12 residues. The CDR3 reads CASTQDTLGYTF. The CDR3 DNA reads TGTGCCAGTACCCAGGACACTTTGGGCTACACCTTC. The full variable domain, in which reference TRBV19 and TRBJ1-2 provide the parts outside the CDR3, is DGGITQSPKYLFRKEGQNVTLSCEQNLNHDAMYWYRQDPGQGLRLIYYSQIVNDFQKGDIAEGYSVSREKKESFPLTVTSAQKNPTAFYLCASTQDTLGYTFGSGTRLTVV.

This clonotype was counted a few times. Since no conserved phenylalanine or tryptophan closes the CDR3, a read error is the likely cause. CDR3 DNA: TGTGCCAGCAGACGGGGCTCGAGCTCCTACGAGCAGTACTAC. As protein: CASRRGSSSYEQYY. The gene calls are TRBV12-3 or TRBV12-4 and TRBJ2-7; D tentatively reads TRBD1 or TRBD2 (5 bases each). V was trimmed by 6 bases and J by 0 bases, leaving 12 bases between them. The CDR3 runs 14 residues.

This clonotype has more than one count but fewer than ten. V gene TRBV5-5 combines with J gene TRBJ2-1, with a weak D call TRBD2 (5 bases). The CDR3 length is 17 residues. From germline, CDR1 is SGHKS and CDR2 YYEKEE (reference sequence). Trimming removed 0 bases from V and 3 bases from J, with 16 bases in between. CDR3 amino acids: CASSLAQERTFYNEQFF. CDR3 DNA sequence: TGTGCCAGCAGCTTGGCCCAGGAAAGGACTTTCTACAATGAGCAGTTCTTC. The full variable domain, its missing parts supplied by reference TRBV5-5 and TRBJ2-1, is DAGVTQSPTHLIKTRGQQVTLRCSPISGHKSVSWYQQVLGQGPQFIFQYYEKEERGRGNFPDRFSARQFPNYSSELNVNALLLGDSALYLCASSLAQERTFYNEQFFGPGTRLTVL.

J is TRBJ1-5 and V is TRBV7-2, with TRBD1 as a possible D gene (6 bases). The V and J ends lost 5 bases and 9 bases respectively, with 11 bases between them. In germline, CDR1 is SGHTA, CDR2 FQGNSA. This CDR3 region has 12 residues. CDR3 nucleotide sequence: TGTGCCAGCAGCGGCAGGGGTGGGCCCCAGCATTTT. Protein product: CASSGRGGPQHF. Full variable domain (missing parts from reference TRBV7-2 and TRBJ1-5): GAGVSQSPSNKVTEKGKDVELRCDPISGHTALYWYRQSLGQGLEFLIYFQGNSAPDKSGLPSDRFSAERTGGSVSTLTIQRTQQEDSAVYLCASSGRGGPQHFGDGTRLSIL.

In nucleotides, the CDR3 is TGTGCCATCAGATCCGAGGATGAGCAGTTCTTC. This codes for CAIRSEDEQFF. The genes are TRBV10-3 and TRBJ2-1; D uncertain. CDR1 ENHRY and CDR2 SYGVKD come from the germline V gene. This CDR3 comprises 11 residues. Trimming took off 6 bases at V and 8 bases at J, with 8 bases between the two ends.

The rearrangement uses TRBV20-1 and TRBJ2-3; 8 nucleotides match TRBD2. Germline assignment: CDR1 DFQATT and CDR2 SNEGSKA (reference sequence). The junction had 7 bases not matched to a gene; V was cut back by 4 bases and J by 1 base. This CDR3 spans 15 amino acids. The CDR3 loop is CSANKREMGTDTQYF. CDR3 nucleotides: TGCAGTGCTAACAAGCGGGAGATGGGCACAGATACGCAGTATTTT.

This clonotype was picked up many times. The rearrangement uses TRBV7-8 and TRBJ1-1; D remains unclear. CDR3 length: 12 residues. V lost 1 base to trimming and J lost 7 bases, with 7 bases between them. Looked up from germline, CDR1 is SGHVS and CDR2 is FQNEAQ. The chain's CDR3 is CASSLVGFEAFF. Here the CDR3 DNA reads TGTGCCAGCAGCTTAGTTGGGTTTGAAGCTTTCTTT.

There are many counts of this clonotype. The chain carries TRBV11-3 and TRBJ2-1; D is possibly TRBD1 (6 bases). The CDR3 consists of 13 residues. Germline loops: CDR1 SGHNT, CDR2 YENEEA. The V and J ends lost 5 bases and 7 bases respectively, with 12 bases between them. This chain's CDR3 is CASSAQGLNEQFF. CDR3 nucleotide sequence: TGTGCCAGCAGCGCACAGGGTTTAAATGAGCAGTTCTTC.